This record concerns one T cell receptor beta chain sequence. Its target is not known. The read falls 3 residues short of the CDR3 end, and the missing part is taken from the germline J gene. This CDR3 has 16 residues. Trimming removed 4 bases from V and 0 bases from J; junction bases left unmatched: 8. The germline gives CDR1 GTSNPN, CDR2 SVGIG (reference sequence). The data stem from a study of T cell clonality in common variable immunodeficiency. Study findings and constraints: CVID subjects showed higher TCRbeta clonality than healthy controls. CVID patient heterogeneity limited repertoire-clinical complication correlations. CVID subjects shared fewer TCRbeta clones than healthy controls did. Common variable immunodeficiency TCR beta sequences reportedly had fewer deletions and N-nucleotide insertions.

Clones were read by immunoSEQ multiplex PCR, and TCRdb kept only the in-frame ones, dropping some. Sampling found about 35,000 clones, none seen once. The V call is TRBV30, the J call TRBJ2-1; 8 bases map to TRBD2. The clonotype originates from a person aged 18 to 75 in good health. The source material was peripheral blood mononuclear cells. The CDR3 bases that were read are TGTGCCTGGAAACCCGATAGCGGGACCTCCTACAATGAG. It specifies CAWKPDSGTSYNE. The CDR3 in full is CAWKPDSGTSYNEQFF.